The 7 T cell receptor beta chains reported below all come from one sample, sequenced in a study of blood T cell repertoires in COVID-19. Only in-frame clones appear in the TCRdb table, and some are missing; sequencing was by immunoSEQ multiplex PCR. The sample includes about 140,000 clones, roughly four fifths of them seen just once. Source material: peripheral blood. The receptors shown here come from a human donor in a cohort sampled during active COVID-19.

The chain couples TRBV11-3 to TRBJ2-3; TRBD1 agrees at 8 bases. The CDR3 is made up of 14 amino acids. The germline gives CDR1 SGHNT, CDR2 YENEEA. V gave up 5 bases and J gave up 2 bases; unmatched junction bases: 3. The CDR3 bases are TGTGCCAGCAGCCGACAGGGGTCCACAGATACGCAGTATTTT. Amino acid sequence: CASSRQGSTDTQYF.

The CDR3 nucleotides read TGTGCCAGCAGCTTATTTAGCGGGGGGGCCGTTACCTACAATGAGCAGTTCTTC. It specifies CASSLFSGGAVTYNEQFF. This sequence joins TRBV7-2 and TRBJ2-1, with 11 bases matching TRBD2. Germline lookup yields CDR1 SGHTA and CDR2 FQGNSA. Unmatched junction bases numbered 8, after V lost 2 bases and J lost 2 bases. This CDR3 has 18 amino acids.

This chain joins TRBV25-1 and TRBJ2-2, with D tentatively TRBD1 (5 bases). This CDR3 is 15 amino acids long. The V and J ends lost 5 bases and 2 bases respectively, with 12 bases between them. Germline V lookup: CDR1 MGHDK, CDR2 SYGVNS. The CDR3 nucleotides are TGTGCCAGCAGTAACCGACAGATAAACACCGGGGAGCTGTTTTTT. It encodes CASSNRQINTGELFF.

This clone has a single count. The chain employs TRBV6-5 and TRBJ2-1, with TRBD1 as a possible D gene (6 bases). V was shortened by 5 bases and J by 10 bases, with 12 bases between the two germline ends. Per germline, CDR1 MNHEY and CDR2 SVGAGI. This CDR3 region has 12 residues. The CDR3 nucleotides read TGTGCCAGCAGTACAGGGATGGGGGAGCAGTTCTTC. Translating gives CASSTGMGEQFF.

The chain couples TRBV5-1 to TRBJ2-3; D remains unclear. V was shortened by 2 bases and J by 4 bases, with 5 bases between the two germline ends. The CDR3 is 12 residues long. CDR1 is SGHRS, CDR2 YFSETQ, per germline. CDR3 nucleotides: TGCGCCAGCAGCTTCCCGGCAGATACGCAGTATTTT. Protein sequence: CASSFPADTQYF.

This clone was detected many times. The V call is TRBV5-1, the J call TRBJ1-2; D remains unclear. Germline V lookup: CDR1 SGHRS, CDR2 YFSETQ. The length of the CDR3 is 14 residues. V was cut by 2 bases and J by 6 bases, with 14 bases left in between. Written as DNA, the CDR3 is TGCGCCAGCAGCTTAGATGGAGGCTCTAATGGCTACACCTTC. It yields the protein CASSLDGGSNGYTF.

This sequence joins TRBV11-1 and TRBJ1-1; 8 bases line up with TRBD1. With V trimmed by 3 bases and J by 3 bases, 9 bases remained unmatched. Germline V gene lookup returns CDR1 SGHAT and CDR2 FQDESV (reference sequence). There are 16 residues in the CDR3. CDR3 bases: TGTGCCAGCAGCTTTAGGACAGGGAGGTTGGACACTGAAGCTTTCTTT. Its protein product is CASSFRTGRLDTEAFF.